This T cell receptor beta chain derives from a study of T cell responses to AZD1222 COVID-19 vaccine. The CDR3 contains 16 residues. V shed 5 bases, J shed 4 bases, and the junction held 13 bases outside the gene matches. The V gene's germline CDR1 is MDHEN and CDR2 SYDVKM. Data came from immunoSEQ multiplex PCR; TCRdb stores just in-frame clones and leaves some out. This table holds about 92,000 clones, approximately 90% found once. V is TRBV28 and J is TRBJ1-2, with 7 bases matching TRBD1. This TCR came from an adult in good health. The sequences come from peripheral blood, collected on day 0 of AZD1222 vaccination. The DNA for the CDR3 is TGTGCCAGCAGTCCCCCGGGACAGACCCCAACCTATGGCTACACCTTC. It codes for CASSPPGQTPTYGYTF.